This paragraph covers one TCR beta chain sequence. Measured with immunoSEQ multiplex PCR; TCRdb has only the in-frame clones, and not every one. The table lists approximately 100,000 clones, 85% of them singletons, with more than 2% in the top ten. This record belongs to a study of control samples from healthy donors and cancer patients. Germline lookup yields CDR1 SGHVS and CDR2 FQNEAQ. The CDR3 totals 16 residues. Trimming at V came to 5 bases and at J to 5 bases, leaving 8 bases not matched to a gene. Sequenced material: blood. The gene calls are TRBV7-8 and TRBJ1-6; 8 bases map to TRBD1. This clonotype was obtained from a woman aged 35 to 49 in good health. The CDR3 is CASSVRTGLDNSPLHF. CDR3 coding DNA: TGTGCCAGCAGCGTAAGGACAGGGTTAGATAATTCACCCCTCCACTTT.